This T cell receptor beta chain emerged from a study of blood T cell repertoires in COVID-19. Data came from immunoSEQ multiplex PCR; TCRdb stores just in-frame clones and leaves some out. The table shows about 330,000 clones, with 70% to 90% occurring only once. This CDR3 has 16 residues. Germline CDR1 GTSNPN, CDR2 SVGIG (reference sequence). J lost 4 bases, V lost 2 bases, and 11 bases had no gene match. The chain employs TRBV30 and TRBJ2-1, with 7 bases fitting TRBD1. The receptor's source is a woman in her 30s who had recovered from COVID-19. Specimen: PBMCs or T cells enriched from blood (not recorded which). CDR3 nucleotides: TGTGCCTGGAGTAAAAAACAGGGGATTAAATACAATGAGCAGTTCTTC. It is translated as CAWSKKQGIKYNEQFF.